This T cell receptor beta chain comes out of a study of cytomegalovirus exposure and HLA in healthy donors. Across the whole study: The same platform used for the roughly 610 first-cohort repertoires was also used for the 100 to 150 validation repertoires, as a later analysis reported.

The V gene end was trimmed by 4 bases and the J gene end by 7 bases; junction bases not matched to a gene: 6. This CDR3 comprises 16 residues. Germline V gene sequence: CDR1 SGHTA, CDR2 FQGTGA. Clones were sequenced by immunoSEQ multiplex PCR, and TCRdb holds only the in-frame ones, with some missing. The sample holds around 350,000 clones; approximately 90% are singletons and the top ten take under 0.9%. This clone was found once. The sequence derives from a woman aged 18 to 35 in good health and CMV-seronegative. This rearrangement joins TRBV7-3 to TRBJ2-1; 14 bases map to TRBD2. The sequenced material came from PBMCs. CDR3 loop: CASSSRTSGRTNEQFF. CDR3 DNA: TGTGCCAGCAGCTCTCGGACTAGCGGGAGGACGAATGAGCAGTTCTTC.